The 11 T cell receptor beta chains listed next were all sequenced from one sample in a study of T cells in Graves' hyperthyroidism and ophthalmopathy. What was amplified from RNA transcripts were TCR beta CDR3 regions. Using the HTBI primer set, a first-round RT-PCR was run on the TCR CDR3. TCRdb redid the calling of the multiplex PCR reads with MiXCR, one entry per CDR3 protein. The table includes about 640,000 distinct CDR3 sequences, less than 25% detected once. The sequencing sample was made of blood. Every receptor here comes from a young man with Graves' ophthalmopathy.

The rearrangement uses TRBV3-1 and TRBJ2-1; D might be TRBD2 (6 bases). Trimming stripped 0 bases from V and 4 bases from J, with 16 bases between. The CDR3 extends over 17 amino acids. Germline V gene data show CDR1 as LGHDT and CDR2 as YNNKEL (reference sequence). The CDR3 sequence: CASSQDPPGVVYNEQFF. CDR3 nucleotide sequence: TGTGCCAGCAGCCAAGACCCCCCGGGAGTGGTGTACAATGAGCAGTTCTTC.

This clonotype was seen a few times. This sequence joins TRBV10-3 and TRBJ2-3, with TRBD2 matching over 12 bases. Germline V gene sequence: CDR1 ENHRY, CDR2 SYGVKD. CDR3 size: 19 residues. V gave up 0 bases and J gave up 0 bases; unmatched junction bases: 7. CDR3 residues: CAISESGPGTSGSTDTQYF. The DNA of the CDR3 is TGTGCCATCAGTGAGTCGGGGCCGGGGACTAGCGGGAGCACAGATACGCAGTATTTT.

As for this clonotype: A much larger clonotype is one base distant, so this may be a read error. The chain is built from TRBV3-1 and TRBJ1-4, with 7 bases fitting TRBD1. This CDR3 contains 15 residues. Germline V gene data show CDR1 as LGHDT and CDR2 as YNNKEL (reference sequence). Here the CDR3 DNA reads TGTGCCAGCAAGCTCGGGACAGCAACTAATGAAAAACAGTTTTTT. It is translated as CASKLGTATNEKQFF.

V is TRBV6-1 and J is TRBJ1-1; 7 bases are a match to TRBD1. Germline V lookup: CDR1 MNHNS, CDR2 SASEGT. Trimming took 4 bases from V and 3 from J; bases not matched to a gene: 11. CDR3 length equals 16 residues. In nucleotides, the CDR3 is TGTGCCAGCAGTGGGCCCACACAGGGGTTCCACACTGAAGCTTTCTTT. Protein: CASSGPTQGFHTEAFF.

This rearrangement joins TRBV30 to TRBJ1-1; D is perhaps TRBD1 (6 bases). Germline V gene lookup returns CDR1 GTSNPN and CDR2 SVGIG (reference sequence). The CDR3 length is 15 residues. Between the trimmed V and J ends, which lost 4 bases and 5 bases, there was a span of 20 bases. The chain's CDR3 is CAWTMGGSIGTEAFF. CDR3 DNA sequence: TGTGCCTGGACCATGGGGGGCTCCATAGGGACTGAAGCTTTCTTT.

A note on this clonotype: It may be a read error: a sequence one base away is much more abundant. This sequence joins TRBV20-1 and TRBJ1-1, with TRBD1 matching over 11 bases. Germline trimming cut 6 bases from V and 3 bases from J; bases unmatched to any gene: 6. The V gene's germline CDR1 is DFQATT and CDR2 SNEGSKA (reference sequence). The CDR3 length is 14 residues. CDR3 region: CSAPGQGEYTEAFF. CDR3 DNA sequence: TGCAGTGCGCCGGGACAGGGGGAGTACACTGAAGCTTTCTTT.

This chain links TRBV6-1 with TRBJ1-4; D remains ambiguous. CDR1 is MNHNS and CDR2 is SASEGT in the germline V gene. The CDR3 has 12 residues. Trimming pared 2 bases from V and 8 bases from J, leaving 6 bases between. The CDR3 here is CASSETGEKLFF. CDR3 nucleotide sequence: TGTGCCAGCAGTGAAACCGGAGAAAAACTGTTTTTT.

The rearrangement links TRBV6-1 to TRBJ2-7; TRBD1 matches 7 bases. The CDR3 runs 15 residues. V trimming: 6 bases; J trimming: 3 bases; junction bases outside the gene matches: 11. Germline V gives CDR1 MNHNS, CDR2 SASEGT. The CDR3 is CASRPARTGLYEQYF. The CDR3 DNA reads as TGTGCCAGCAGACCCGCCCGGACAGGACTCTACGAGCAGTACTTC.

The genes are TRBV11-2 and TRBJ2-7; TRBD2 aligns across 13 bases. The germline V gene has CDR1 SGHAT and CDR2 FQNNGV. The CDR3 length is 22 residues. V gave up 6 bases and J gave up 5 bases; unmatched junction bases: 28. The chain's CDR3 is CASSEKIAGDSPVTSGRHEQYF. DNA for the CDR3: TGTGCCAGCAGTGAAAAAATAGCCGGGGACAGTCCTGTGACTAGCGGGAGGCACGAGCAGTACTTC.

The chain uses TRBV27 and TRBJ2-1; 9 positions match TRBD2. V trimming: 5 bases; J trimming: 7 bases; junction bases outside the gene matches: 12. Germline V gene lookup returns CDR1 MNHEY and CDR2 SMNVEV (reference sequence). The CDR3 is 16 residues long. CDR3 in DNA: TGTGCCAGCAGTCCCGGTAGCGGGAGAAATACGAATGAGCAGTTCTTC. Its protein is CASSPGSGRNTNEQFF.

This chain joins TRBV12-3 or TRBV12-4 and TRBJ2-5, with D possibly matching TRBD2 (5 bases). This CDR3 comprises 14 residues. The ends were cut back, 5 bases at V and 5 bases at J, with 15 bases in the middle. CDR3 bases: TGTGCCAGCAGTGGGTTTTCGGGGTCGGAGACCCAGTACTTC. Its protein is CASSGFSGSETQYF.